Shown below are 2 T cell receptor beta chains from a single sample sequenced in a study of CD8 T cells in Susac syndrome. RNA amounts of about 0.5 to 1 ug underwent reverse transcription with random hexamers. TCRdb independently ran MiXCR on the immunoSEQ multiplex PCR reads; one entry per CDR3 protein. The sample has about 300,000 distinct CDR3 sequences; over 75% are singletons. The specimen was CD8+ T cells from PBMCs. The receptors derive from a human donor with multiple sclerosis.

The rearrangement uses TRBV5-4 and TRBJ1-6; perhaps TRBD1 as D (5 bases). V was clipped by 6 bases and J by 9 bases, with 19 bases between them. Germline V gives CDR1 SGHNT, CDR2 YYREEE (reference sequence). The CDR3 runs 15 residues. Here the CDR3 reads CASMAGGSMASPLHF. The CDR3 DNA reads as TGTGCCAGCATGGCGGGGGGGTCAATGGCTTCACCCCTCCACTTT.

This chain links TRBV3-1 with TRBJ2-2, with D possibly TRBD2 on 5 matching bases. This CDR3 contains 18 residues. Germline loops: CDR1 LGHDT, CDR2 YNNKEL (reference sequence). V was cut by 1 base and J by 2 bases, with 17 bases left in between. The CDR3: CASSQVVGEFLNTGELFF. The CDR3 DNA sequence: TGTGCCAGCAGCCAAGTGGTCGGGGAGTTTCTCAACACCGGGGAGCTGTTTTTT. The variable domain in full, completed from reference TRBV3-1 and TRBJ2-2, reads DTAVSQTPKYLVTQMGNDKSIKCEQNLGHDTMYWYKQDSKKFLKIMFSYNNKELIINETVPNRFSPKSPDKAHLNLHINSLELGDSAVYFCASSQVVGEFLNTGELFFGEGSRLTVL.